The clone carrying this TCR beta chain was recorded many times. Its target is not known. TCRdb redid the calling of the RT-PCR reads with MiXCR, one entry per CDR3 protein. The table shows 150,000 to 200,000 distinct CDR3 sequences, with approximately 11% occurring only once. CDR1 and CDR2 from the germline V gene are MNHNS and SASEGT. This CDR3 is 15 amino acids long. Trimming took off 6 bases at V and 1 base at J, with 13 bases between the two ends. The data were taken from a study of response to subunit inactivated influenza vaccine. Study results and caveats: After each seasonal influenza vaccination, few new T cells are recruited, the authors suggested.

The V call is TRBV6-1, the J call TRBJ1-5; possible D gene TRBD1, 6 bases. The sequencing here drew on non-naive T cells sorted from PBMCs, taken 40 to 50 days after vaccination. This TCR derives from a man aged 50 to 60 who received an inactivated influenza vaccine. CDR3 sequence reads: CASSRQTGSNQPQHF. In nucleotides, the CDR3 is TGTGCCAGCAGCCGGCAAACAGGGAGCAATCAGCCCCAGCATTTT.